This T cell receptor beta chain was recovered during a study of T-cell reconstitution after alpha-beta-depleted transplantation in children. This clonotype was seen a handful of times. A TCRbeta library incorporating unique molecular identifiers was prepared. TCRdb independently ran MiXCR on the PCR reads; one entry per CDR3 protein. Of about 110,000 distinct CDR3 sequences listed, approximately 6.6% are singletons. The origin of this receptor is a male patient under 10 years old who had a stem cell transplant for acute lymphoblastic leukemia, so the T cells may come from the graft donor. The sample was PBMCs, mostly from graft donor cells, taken 360 days after TCRalphabeta/CD19-depleted stem cell transplant.

The CDR3 region has the DNA TGCGCCAGCAGCCCGACTTCTAGCGGTTCCTACGAGCAGTACTTC. Its protein is CASSPTSSGSYEQYF. The rearrangement joins TRBV4-3 to TRBJ2-7; 7 bases align to TRBD2. V shed 4 bases, J shed 1 base, and the junction held 7 bases outside the gene matches. Germline lookup yields CDR1 LGHNA and CDR2 YSLEER. The CDR3 is made up of 15 amino acids.